This T cell receptor (beta chain) originates from a study of T cells in Graves' hyperthyroidism and ophthalmopathy. Researchers amplified the TCR beta CDR3 regions from RNA transcripts. First-round RT-PCR of the TCR CDR3 relied on the HTBI primer set. TCRdb independently ran MiXCR on the multiplex PCR reads; one entry per CDR3 protein. The sample has 360,000 or so distinct CDR3 sequences; roughly 15% are singletons. The CDR3 extends over 14 amino acids. V lost 3 bases to trimming and J lost 10 bases; unmatched junction nucleotides: 7. In germline, CDR1 is SGHAT, CDR2 FQNNGV. This clonotype was seen repeatedly, ten times or more.

This TCR was recovered from a woman in her sixties or seventies with Graves' ophthalmopathy. The sequenced material came from blood. The chain couples TRBV11-2 to TRBJ2-7; the match to TRBD2 covers 12 bases. CDR3 sequence (DNA): TGTGCCAGCAGCTTGGGACTAGCGGGCGTAGCTCAGTACTTC. This codes for CASSLGLAGVAQYF. The variable domain in full, with the rest retrieved from reference TRBV11-2 and TRBJ2-7, is EAGVAQSPRYKIIEKRQSVAFWCNPISGHATLYWYQQILGQGPKLLIQFQNNGVVDDSQLPKDRFSAERLKGVDSTLKIQPAKLEDSAVYLCASSLGLAGVAQYFGPGTRLTVT.